The 27 T cell receptor beta chains presented below share a single source sample, sequenced in a study of response to subunit inactivated influenza vaccine. Each CDR3 protein gets one entry after TCRdb re-called the RT-PCR reads with MiXCR. The data hold approximately 520,000 distinct CDR3 sequences, with about 15% observed a single time. The sample consisted of CD4+ T cells sorted from PBMCs, taken less than 25 months after vaccination. The receptors shown here come from a man between 50 and 75 years old who received an inactivated influenza vaccine.

There are many counts of this clonotype. The chain links TRBV12-3 or TRBV12-4 to TRBJ2-1, with no clear D. The CDR3 sequence is 12 residues long. V was clipped by 5 bases and J by 6 bases, with 8 bases between them. In DNA, the CDR3 is TGTGCCAGCAGTCTTTGGGGCAATGAGCAGTTCTTC. Translation: CASSLWGNEQFF.

The chain combines TRBV5-1 with TRBJ2-7; 9 bases match TRBD1. V lost 6 bases to trimming and J lost 5 bases; unmatched junction nucleotides: 12. The CDR3 spans 15 residues. The germline CDR1 and CDR2 sequences are SGHRS and YFSETQ. In DNA, the CDR3 is TGCGCCAGCAATGCCCTGGGGGACAGGGCACACGAGCAGTACTTC. This gives the protein CASNALGDRAHEQYF.

In regard to this clonotype: The junction departs from germline at one end; a sequencing error may be responsible. V usage is TRBV7-9 and J usage is TRBJ2-1, with D hard to call. The CDR3 runs 14 residues. Germline values: CDR1 SEHNR, CDR2 FQNEAQ (reference sequence). The DNA of the CDR3 is TGTGCCAGCAGCTTCGAGCGCGAGTACAAGGAGCAGTTCTTC. Residues: CASSFEREYKEQFF.

This clonotype was observed a handful of times. The chain couples TRBV6-4 to TRBJ2-2; D gene uncertain. The CDR3 has 13 amino acids. Deletions cut 5 bases from V and 7 bases from J, with 11 bases between. CDR1 is MRHNA and CDR2 is SNTAGT in the germline V gene. The CDR3 region is CASSPQLNGELFF. The CDR3 coding sequence is TGTGCCAGCAGTCCTCAGCTTAACGGGGAGCTGTTTTTT.

This clonotype was counted once. This chain uses TRBV11-1 with TRBJ2-3; D is unresolved. CDR1 and CDR2 (germline): SGHAT, FQDESV (reference sequence). V was shortened by 0 bases and J by 2 bases, with 18 bases between the two germline ends. The CDR3 length is 18 residues. In DNA form, the CDR3 reads TGTGCCAGCAGCTTAGCGATCGGACCGCTCTCCCCCACAGATACGCAGTATTTT. This translates into CASSLAIGPLSPTDTQYF.

This clonotype has only one observation. The chain has TRBV15 and TRBJ2-3; 7 bases agree with TRBD2. The CDR3 consists of 17 residues. J gave up 0 bases and V 2 bases, and 8 bases lay outside the gene matches. Germline lookup yields CDR1 LNHNV and CDR2 YYDKDF (reference sequence). The DNA of the CDR3 is TGTGCCACCAGCAGAAGATTGAGCGGGGTTAGCACAGATACGCAGTATTTT. It is translated as CATSRRLSGVSTDTQYF.

This clonotype showed up just a few times. This chain uses TRBV29-1 with TRBJ2-6; D gene ambiguous. V was pared by 2 bases and J by 4 bases, with 3 bases between. Germline V gene sequence: CDR1 SQVTM, CDR2 ANQGSEA. The CDR3 is 12 amino acids. CDR3 protein: CSVEHGANVLTF. For the CDR3, the DNA is TGCAGCGTTGAACACGGGGCCAACGTCCTGACTTTC.

In its sample, this clonotype was seen a few times. The rearrangement links TRBV6-1 to TRBJ2-7; D gene uncertain. Trimming stripped 5 bases from V and 3 bases from J, with 14 bases between. Germline V CDR1 and CDR2: MNHNS, SASEGT. The CDR3 extends over 14 amino acids. The CDR3 DNA reads as TGTGCCAGCAGTAGAGACCCGGGCGTCTACGAGCAGTACTTC. Translation gives CASSRDPGVYEQYF.

This rearrangement joins TRBV6-1 to TRBJ2-5, with no clear D. The CDR3 is made up of 14 amino acids. Looked up from germline, CDR1 is MNHNS and CDR2 is SASEGT. Trimming pared 7 bases from V and 1 base from J, leaving 13 bases between. The CDR3 region has the DNA TGTGCCAGCACTCGCCTATGGAGCCAAGAGACCCAGTACTTC. Its protein product is CASTRLWSQETQYF.

This clonotype was picked up many times. The genes are TRBV5-1 and TRBJ2-7; D remains unclear. Germline assignment: CDR1 SGHRS and CDR2 YFSETQ. The CDR3 extends over 14 amino acids. With 0 bases removed from V and 5 bases from J, the gap between germline ends came to 12 bases. DNA for the CDR3: TGCGCCAGCAGCTTGGTTTCGCGGAATGACGAGCAGTACTTC. Amino acid sequence: CASSLVSRNDEQYF.

The chain has TRBV10-3 and TRBJ2-7; TRBD1 agrees at 10 bases. The V segment lost 6 bases and the J segment 1 base; nucleotides outside the gene matches: 3. The germline gives CDR1 ENHRY, CDR2 SYGVKD. There are 14 residues in the CDR3. The CDR3 region is CAIRTGGQSYEQYF. The CDR3 DNA reads TGTGCCATCAGGACAGGGGGCCAGTCCTACGAGCAGTACTTC.

The V gene is TRBV11-2, the J gene TRBJ2-1, with TRBD2 matching over 8 bases. With V trimmed by 4 bases and J by 3 bases, 8 bases remained unmatched. From germline, CDR1 is SGHAT and CDR2 FQNNGV. The CDR3 is 16 amino acids. The CDR3 DNA sequence: TGTGCCAGCAGCTCGGTCGGGGGGGCTATCTACAATGAGCAGTTCTTC. It encodes CASSSVGGAIYNEQFF.

The chain has TRBV6-2 or TRBV6-3 and TRBJ2-1; TRBD1 might be the D (5 bases). This CDR3 contains 15 residues. V shed 6 bases and J shed 8 bases, with 20 bases lying between them. CDR1 and CDR2 (germline): MNHEY, SVGEGT. The CDR3 loop reads CASSRWGDGFDEQFF. In nucleotides, the CDR3 is TGTGCCAGCAGCCGGTGGGGCGACGGATTTGATGAGCAGTTCTTC.

A few counts support this clonotype. This chain connects TRBV7-2 to TRBJ2-1; TRBD2 matches at 8 bases. Per germline, CDR1 SGHTA and CDR2 FQGNSA. The junction had 10 bases not matched to a gene; V was cut back by 4 bases and J by 5 bases. This CDR3 has 16 amino acids. CDR3 sequence (DNA): TGTGCCAGCAGCTCCTTAGCGGGAACGGGGGACAATGAGCAGTTCTTC. Translating it yields CASSSLAGTGDNEQFF.

The chain employs TRBV6-1 and TRBJ2-5, with TRBD2 matching over 8 bases. The CDR3 spans 15 residues. CDR1 is MNHNS and CDR2 is SASEGT in the germline V gene. Trimming removed 4 bases from V and 5 bases from J; junction bases left unmatched: 9. In nucleotides, the CDR3 is TGTGCCAGCAGTGGCCGGGAGGGTCCGTGGGAGACCCAGTACTTC. Translated, it gives CASSGREGPWETQYF.

This clonotype was observed a handful of times. The chain combines TRBV20-1 with TRBJ2-7, with 7 bases identical to TRBD1. J gave up 3 bases and V 6 bases, and 8 bases lay outside the gene matches. Germline V gene lookup returns CDR1 DFQATT and CDR2 SNEGSKA (reference sequence). The CDR3 is made up of 13 amino acids. The CDR3: CSARGQGDYEQYF. The CDR3 DNA sequence: TGCAGTGCCCGAGGGCAGGGGGACTACGAGCAGTACTTC.

This clonotype has only a few counts. The CDR3 loop is CASSQAPGITDTQYF. The CDR3 nucleotides are TGCGCCAGCAGCCAAGCACCAGGGATCACAGATACGCAGTATTTT. V is TRBV4-1 and J is TRBJ2-3; possible D gene TRBD1, 5 bases. The CDR3 spans 15 residues. Germline CDR1 MGHRA, CDR2 YSYEKL. The V end lost 1 base, the J end lost 2 bases, and 10 bases lay between the germline ends.

This clonotype was found a few times. The chain carries TRBV7-2 and TRBJ2-1, with no clear D. The CDR3 has 14 residues. CDR1 and CDR2 from the germline V gene are SGHTA and FQGNSA. V lost 3 bases and J lost 5, with 11 bases in between. For the CDR3, the DNA is TGTGCCAGCAGCTTCCGGCAGGTTAACAATGAGCAGTTCTTC. This sequence encodes CASSFRQVNNEQFF.

This chain links TRBV6-2 or TRBV6-3 with TRBJ1-2; the match to TRBD1 covers 9 bases. CDR3 length: 15 amino acids. V lost 2 bases and J lost 8; bases outside the gene matches: 9. Germline V gives CDR1 MNHEY, CDR2 SVGEGT. The CDR3 DNA reads TGTGCCAGCAGTTACAGGTCCGGACAGGGGAAGGGCTACACCTTC. Protein: CASSYRSGQGKGYTF.

Written as DNA, the CDR3 is TGTGCCAGCAGGGACGCGAACACCGGGGAGCTGTTTTTT. It encodes CASRDANTGELFF. The genes are TRBV12-3 or TRBV12-4 and TRBJ2-2; D gene ambiguous. Trimming cost V 6 bases and J 0 bases, with 5 bases left between them. The CDR3 is 13 amino acids.

The chain recombines TRBV24-1 with TRBJ2-3; D not resolved. Deletions cut 0 bases from V and 6 bases from J, with 9 bases between. The CDR3 totals 14 residues. CDR1 is KGHDR, CDR2 SFDVKD, per germline. CDR3 loop: CATSDLRASDTQYF. CDR3 nucleotides: TGTGCCACCAGTGATTTGAGGGCATCGGATACGCAGTATTTT.

This clonotype was counted only a few times. The chain is built from TRBV7-2 and TRBJ1-3; a weak D match, TRBD1 (6 bases). V shed 5 bases and J shed 1 base, with 12 bases lying between them. CDR1 and CDR2 from the germline V gene are SGHTA and FQGNSA. CDR3 length equals 15 residues. The CDR3 reads CASSAGQPSGNTIYF. The CDR3 DNA follows: TGTGCCAGCAGCGCGGGACAACCTTCTGGAAACACCATATATTTT. Complete variable domain (other parts from reference TRBV7-2 and TRBJ1-3): GAGVSQSPSNKVTEKGKDVELRCDPISGHTALYWYRQSLGQGLEFLIYFQGNSAPDKSGLPSDRFSAERTGGSVSTLTIQRTQQEDSAVYLCASSAGQPSGNTIYFGEGSWLTVV.

V usage is TRBV7-2 and J usage is TRBJ2-7, with TRBD1 identical over 7 bases. The CDR3 runs 16 residues. Per the germline V gene, CDR1 is SGHTA and CDR2 is FQGNSA. The J segment lost 0 bases and the V segment lost 5 bases, leaving 10 bases of the junction unmatched. The CDR3 here is CASSIPRDRASYEQYF. The CDR3 DNA follows: TGTGCCAGCAGCATACCCCGAGACAGGGCCTCCTACGAGCAGTACTTC.

This clonotype was picked up many times. The chain links TRBV6-1 to TRBJ2-2, with a weak D call TRBD1 (6 bases). The V gene lost 5 bases and the J gene lost 0 bases, with 10 bases spanning the gap. This CDR3 spans 15 amino acids. Germline V gene data show CDR1 as MNHNS and CDR2 as SASEGT. CDR3 region: CASSLQGTNTGELFF. The CDR3 DNA reads TGTGCCAGCAGTCTCCAGGGGACGAACACCGGGGAGCTGTTTTTT.

J is TRBJ2-7 and V is TRBV7-2, with 7 bases lining up with TRBD2. The CDR3 totals 15 residues. Germline V gene lookup returns CDR1 SGHTA and CDR2 FQGNSA. V shed 4 bases and J 6 bases; nucleotides not matched to a gene: 12. CDR3 nucleotides: TGTGCCAGCAGCTACGAGCGGGGTTTGGCAGCCGAGCAGTACTTC. Translated, it gives CASSYERGLAAEQYF.

This clonotype has just a few counts. This chain connects TRBV5-1 to TRBJ2-1; TRBD2 matches 7 bases. The CDR3 sequence is 17 residues long. V lost 0 bases, J lost 0 bases, and 6 bases stayed unmatched. CDR1 SGHRS and CDR2 YFSETQ come from the germline V gene. CDR3 in DNA: TGCGCCAGCAGCTTGGTCCCTAGCGGCAGCTCCTACAATGAGCAGTTCTTC. Protein: CASSLVPSGSSYNEQFF.

The rearrangement links TRBV6-1 to TRBJ1-2; D perhaps matches TRBD1 (6 bases). The V gene lost 5 bases and the J gene lost 6 bases, with 25 bases spanning the gap. The germline CDR1 and CDR2 sequences are MNHNS and SASEGT. This CDR3 region has 17 residues. The CDR3 nucleotides are TGTGCCAGCAGTCTCAACAGAGGAACCAGGGGTTTACATGGCTACACCTTC. Encoded protein: CASSLNRGTRGLHGYTF.